These 8 T cell receptor beta chains originate from one sample sequenced in a study of shared clonotypes between healthy human individuals (dated by TCRdb to about 2020). Libraries came from the immunoSEQ multiplex PCR assay. TCRdb provides this immuneACCESS table in a form limited to in-frame rearrangements. Some clones are lacking; in checked studies, under half of them reflect an unresolved V gene, and why the rest are absent is not known. In this sample the table shows approximately 100,000 clones, around 68% of which occur a single time. Jointly, the top ten make up roughly 24% of the sample. Sequenced: memory CD8+ T cells sorted from blood. The cell subset or site label of this sample denotes: CD45RO+ cells pooled with CCR7-negative TemRA cells. The receptors shown here come from a woman aged 30 to 39 in good health.

The sample holds many counts of this clone. The CDR3 coding sequence is TGTGCCAGCAGTGAACATACAGGTAGCACAGATACGCAGTATTTT. This translates into CASSEHTGSTDTQYF. The rearrangement links TRBV6-1 to TRBJ2-3, with D possibly TRBD1 on 5 matching bases. V shed 2 bases and J shed 0 bases, with 9 bases lying between them. Germline V lookup: CDR1 MNHNS, CDR2 SASEGT. This CDR3 contains 15 residues.

V usage is TRBV4-2 and J usage is TRBJ2-7; D is possibly TRBD2 (6 bases). The CDR3 spans 14 residues. Germline values: CDR1 LGHNA, CDR2 YNFKEQ. V lost 7 bases to trimming and J lost 3 bases, with 16 bases between them. CDR3 sequence: CASTRRGSHYEQYF. In DNA form, the CDR3 reads TGTGCCAGCACCCGCCGGGGGAGCCACTACGAGCAGTACTTC.

The chain combines TRBV6-1 with TRBJ2-1; perhaps D is TRBD1 or TRBD2 (5 bases each). This CDR3 is 17 amino acids long. Trimming removed 1 base from V and 9 bases from J, with 22 bases in between. Per the germline V gene, CDR1 is MNHNS and CDR2 is SASEGT. As DNA, the CDR3 is TGTGCCAGCAGTGAAGACGGGGCTAGTCTTTTGTTCAGTGAGCAGTTCTTC. Protein product: CASSEDGASLLFSEQFF.

This clone was observed a single time. The chain carries TRBV28 and TRBJ2-1; 8 bases are shared with TRBD2. CDR1 and CDR2 (germline): MDHEN, SYDVKM. The CDR3 runs to 14 residues. J lost 9 bases, V lost 8 bases, and 12 bases had no gene match. The CDR3 coding sequence is TGTGCCAGCTATGATACAGCGGGAGAAGGTGAGCAGTTCTTC. Protein product: CASYDTAGEGEQFF.

J is TRBJ2-7 and V is TRBV29-1; D is unresolved. There are 13 residues in the CDR3. Germline lookup yields CDR1 SQVTM and CDR2 ANQGSEA. V was pared by 3 bases and J by 2 bases, with 11 bases between. Here the CDR3 reads CSVETAETYEQYF. The CDR3 coding sequence is TGCAGCGTTGAGACCGCAGAAACCTACGAGCAGTACTTC.

This clone was recorded many times. The sample has other DNA sequences that encode this CDR3 too. This rearrangement joins TRBV19 to TRBJ2-7; TRBD1 matches 7 bases. This CDR3 has 13 amino acids. Per germline, CDR1 LNHDA and CDR2 SQIVND (reference sequence). After removal of 8 bases from V and 7 bases from J, the junction contained 11 bases not matched to a gene. As DNA, the CDR3 is TGTGCCAGTTCCCGTCAGGGGGTGGGGGAGCAGTACTTC. Its translation is CASSRQGVGEQYF.

V usage is TRBV7-9 and J usage is TRBJ2-1; 16 bases match TRBD2. The CDR3 runs 15 residues. V lost 4 bases, J lost 9 bases, and 3 bases stayed unmatched. Germline CDR1 and CDR2: SEHNR and FQNEAQ (reference sequence). CDR3 DNA sequence: TGTGCCAGCAGCTCGGGACTAGCGGGAGGGGGTGAGCAGTTCTTC. Its translation: CASSSGLAGGGEQFF.

This clone was seen a handful of times. The gene calls are TRBV11-2 and TRBJ2-3; perhaps TRBD2 as D (6 bases). The CDR3 sequence is 14 residues long. From germline, CDR1 is SGHAT and CDR2 FQNNGV. The ends were cut back, 11 bases at V and 6 bases at J, with 21 bases in the middle. The chain's CDR3 is CAGDSTENGDTQYF. The DNA for the CDR3 is TGTGCCGGGGACTCGACCGAAAATGGGGATACGCAGTATTTT.